The subject of this entry is one T cell receptor beta chain. Its antigen is currently unknown. The sample originates from a study of CD8+CD57+ T cells in acquired aplastic anemia. CD8+CD57+ cell expansion had been shown by flow cytometry in patients chosen for sequencing. Each patient had severe acquired aplastic anemia. Study conclusions and caveats: Found in both controls and patients were approximately 31 CD8+ CDR3 sequences.

Genomic DNA, the template, was used for profiling of the TCR beta VDJ and CDR3. TCRdb re-called the reads through MiXCR, storing one row per CDR3 protein. The table has 95,000 to 150,000 distinct CDR3 sequences, approximately 61% seen once. The source is a human donor with aplastic anemia. The sequenced material came from sorted CD4+, CD8+, or CD8+CD57+ T cells (not recorded which) from PBMCs.

CDR3: CASSPEGLGETQYF. In DNA, the CDR3 is TGTGCCAGCAGCCCGGAGGGGCTTGGAGAGACCCAGTACTTC. V and J are TRBV7-8 and TRBJ2-5; D perhaps matches TRBD2 (6 bases). The CDR3 covers 14 residues. Germline CDR1 and CDR2: SGHVS and FQNEAQ. The V and J ends lost 5 bases and 4 bases respectively, with 14 bases between them.